These 31 T cell receptor beta chains originate from one sample sequenced in a study of PD-L1 blockade in urothelial cancer. The time point: peripheral blood 6 weeks after treatment start. Clones were sequenced by immunoSEQ multiplex PCR, and TCRdb holds only the in-frame ones, with some missing. The sample records more than 90,000 clones, around 93% being singletons. The specimen comprised PBMCs, sampled around atezolizumab (anti-PD-L1) treatment. The source of these receptors is a man between 60 and 75 years old with urothelial cancer.

This clone occurred a few times. The chain couples TRBV15 to TRBJ2-2; D is ambiguous. Germline CDR1 is LNHNV and CDR2 is YYDKDF (reference sequence). The CDR3 consists of 14 residues. V was clipped by 3 bases and J by 4 bases, with 9 bases between them. For the CDR3, the DNA is TGTGCCACCAGCAGGATTAGGAGCACCGGGGAGCTGTTTTTT. Translation gives CATSRIRSTGELFF.

The J gene is TRBJ1-2, the V gene TRBV9; D gene ambiguous. There are 13 residues in the CDR3. Germline CDR1 SGDLS, CDR2 YYNGEE. The V gene lost 4 bases and the J gene lost 2 bases, with 9 bases spanning the gap. This CDR3 reads CASSPHENYGYTF. The CDR3 DNA reads TGTGCCAGCAGCCCACATGAAAACTATGGCTACACCTTC.

The V gene is TRBV8-2, the J gene TRBJ2-5; the table's D call TRBD1 went unverified against the DNA. TRBV8-2 is a known pseudogene. The CDR3 has 16 amino acids. The CDR3 loop is CGSDIRRIIVDETQYF. The CDR3 bases are TGTGGCAGTGACATACGTAGGATCATCGTCGACGAGACCCAGTACTTC.

The V and J genes are TRBV2 and TRBJ2-2, with a possible D match to TRBD1 (6 bases). Germline CDR1 is SNHLY and CDR2 is FYNNEI. This CDR3 spans 13 amino acids. Trimming shortened V by 8 bases and J by 5 bases, and 12 bases separated the two germline ends. The CDR3 nucleotides are TGTGCCAGCGAGACAGGATTTACCGGGGAGCTGTTTTTT. Protein: CASETGFTGELFF.

The CDR3 nucleotides are TGTGCCATCAGTGAGTCTGGACGGGGATACACCTACGAGCAGTACTTC. Translation gives CAISESGRGYTYEQYF. The chain combines TRBV10-3 with TRBJ2-7; D perhaps matches TRBD2 (5 bases). Trimming took off 0 bases at V and 2 bases at J, with 14 bases between the two ends. This CDR3 is 16 amino acids long. Germline CDR1 reads ENHRY; CDR2 reads SYGVKD.

J is TRBJ2-3 and V is TRBV9; 9 bases map to TRBD2. J gave up 3 bases and V 0 bases, and 8 bases lay outside the gene matches. Looked up from germline, CDR1 is SGDLS and CDR2 is YYNGEE. This CDR3 is built from 17 residues. This CDR3 is CASSVAPAGGQTDTQYF. CDR3 in DNA: TGTGCCAGCAGCGTAGCCCCAGCGGGGGGTCAGACAGATACGCAGTATTTT.

This clone turned up a few times. The V and J genes are TRBV19 and TRBJ1-1, with D possibly being TRBD1 (5 bases). The CDR3 is made up of 13 amino acids. Germline assignment: CDR1 LNHDA and CDR2 SQIVND (reference sequence). Trimming removed 3 bases at V and 5 bases at J, with 10 bases between. This CDR3 reads CASSIYGGTEAFF. Here the CDR3 DNA reads TGTGCCAGTAGTATCTACGGGGGTACTGAAGCTTTCTTT.

The J gene is TRBJ2-2, the V gene TRBV6-1; a weak D match, TRBD1 (6 bases). V dropped 6 bases and J dropped 6 bases, with 11 bases sitting between them. CDR1 MNHNS and CDR2 SASEGT come from the germline V gene. This CDR3 has 13 residues. The CDR3 nucleotides are TGTGCCAGCAGGGGGGCAGGGCCCGGGGAGCTGTTTTTT. Its translation: CASRGAGPGELFF.

This sequence joins TRBV11-2 and TRBJ2-5, with TRBD2 as a possible D gene (5 bases). Germline values: CDR1 SGHAT, CDR2 FQNNGV. V lost 5 bases and J lost 4, with 11 bases in between. The CDR3 covers 13 residues. In DNA, the CDR3 is TGTGCCAGCAGCCCTAGCTGGGGAGAGACCCAGTACTTC. Translation gives CASSPSWGETQYF.

The V and J genes are TRBV29-1 and TRBJ1-4, with a weak D call TRBD1 (6 bases). The V gene's germline CDR1 is SQVTM and CDR2 ANQGSEA. The V gene lost 6 bases and the J gene lost 8 bases, with 19 bases spanning the gap. The length of the CDR3 is 14 residues. The DNA of the CDR3 is TGCAGCGTGAAAAACGGGACATTTTTGGAAAAACTGTTTTTT. As protein: CSVKNGTFLEKLFF.

The chain employs TRBV30 and TRBJ2-1, with 7 bases matching TRBD1. Losses at the gene ends were 0 bases for V and 4 bases for J; bases not matched to a gene: 18. The CDR3 contains 19 residues. Germline CDR1 reads GTSNPN; CDR2 reads SVGIG (reference sequence). The CDR3 reads CAWSVILPDRSFQYNEQFF. For the CDR3, the DNA is TGTGCCTGGAGTGTAATCCTCCCGGACAGGTCCTTCCAATACAATGAGCAGTTCTTC.

The chain recombines TRBV5-4 with TRBJ1-3; D is undetermined. Trimming removed 5 bases from V and 1 base from J, with 16 bases in between. CDR1 SGHNT and CDR2 YYREEE come from the germline V gene (reference sequence). The CDR3 loop spans 16 amino acids. The CDR3 DNA sequence: TGTGCCAGCAGTTTACTCGGGGAGGAATCTGGAAACACCATATATTTT. Its protein is CASSLLGEESGNTIYF.

The chain has TRBV25-1 and TRBJ1-1; a possible D gene is TRBD1 (6 bases). V was cut by 1 base and J by 10 bases, with 7 bases left in between. The CDR3 length is 11 residues. Per germline, CDR1 MGHDK and CDR2 SYGVNS. CDR3 region: CASSESGVAFF. The CDR3 DNA sequence: TGTGCCAGCAGTGAATCAGGGGTAGCTTTCTTT.

The DNA for the CDR3 is TGTGCCAGCAGCCTAGGGACTAGCGGTTCGGGGGCGGAGCAGTTCTTC. The encoded protein is CASSLGTSGSGAEQFF. V and J are TRBV5-4 and TRBJ2-1; 11 nucleotides align to TRBD2. This CDR3 is built from 16 residues. The trim removed 4 bases at V and 10 bases at J, leaving 13 bases unmatched. Germline loops: CDR1 SGHNT, CDR2 YYREEE (reference sequence).

The J gene is TRBJ2-3, the V gene TRBV12-5; 10 bases are shared with TRBD2. Germline-derived CDR1 and CDR2 are LGHNT and FRNRAP. CDR3 size: 16 residues. The trim removed 6 bases at V and 4 bases at J, leaving 10 bases unmatched. DNA for the CDR3: TGTGCTAGTGGACGAGGACTAGCGGCCAAACCAGATACGCAGTATTTT. Protein: CASGRGLAAKPDTQYF.

The chain is built from TRBV7-9 and TRBJ2-7; weak D call: TRBD1 (6 bases). Germline CDR1 and CDR2: SEHNR and FQNEAQ (reference sequence). The V gene lost 2 bases and the J gene lost 5 bases, with 13 bases spanning the gap. This CDR3 has 14 amino acids. The CDR3 region is CASSLSAGTNEQYF. The CDR3 DNA reads TGTGCCAGCAGCTTAAGCGCAGGGACAAACGAGCAGTACTTC.

This clone was counted between two and nine times. The chain links TRBV2 to TRBJ2-7; 12 positions agree with TRBD2. Germline CDR1 and CDR2: SNHLY and FYNNEI. The CDR3 has 15 residues. J was trimmed by 3 bases and V by 5 bases; bases with no gene match: 5. Written as DNA, the CDR3 is TGTGCCAGCAGTCGTGGACTAGCGGGGTTCTACGAGCAGTACTTC. Its translation is CASSRGLAGFYEQYF.

This chain links TRBV7-9 with TRBJ2-1; 10 nucleotides line up with TRBD2. This CDR3 is 14 amino acids long. The V segment lost 4 bases and the J segment 8 bases; nucleotides outside the gene matches: 5. Per germline, CDR1 SEHNR and CDR2 FQNEAQ (reference sequence). The CDR3 loop is CASSSTTSGYEQFF. The CDR3 region has the DNA TGTGCCAGCAGCTCAACGACTAGCGGGTATGAGCAGTTCTTC.

This CDR3 is CASSVRNTGELFF. CDR3 DNA: TGTGCCAGTAGTGTCAGGAACACCGGGGAGCTGTTTTTT. This chain joins TRBV19 and TRBJ2-2; D call uncertain. This CDR3 has 13 residues. Germline V CDR1 and CDR2: LNHDA, SQIVND (reference sequence). V lost 5 bases to trimming and J lost 1 base, with 5 bases between them.

This chain uses TRBV28 with TRBJ1-3; D not certain. V was cut by 7 bases and J by 0 bases, with 7 bases left in between. CDR1 and CDR2 from the germline V gene are MDHEN and SYDVKM. The CDR3 runs to 13 residues. CDR3 residues: CASNLFSGNTIYF. The CDR3 nucleotides read TGTGCCAGCAATCTTTTCTCTGGAAACACCATATATTTT.

In its sample, this clone was seen once. The gene calls are TRBV11-2 and TRBJ2-1; 9 bases are a match to TRBD1. This CDR3 comprises 16 residues. Germline values: CDR1 SGHAT, CDR2 FQNNGV. V gave up 0 bases and J gave up 6 bases; unmatched junction bases: 6. CDR3 loop: CASSLEGTGYPNEQFF. The CDR3 DNA sequence: TGTGCCAGCAGCTTAGAGGGGACAGGGTATCCCAATGAGCAGTTCTTC.

This chain joins TRBV6-5 and TRBJ1-2, with D uncertain. The ends were cut back, 6 bases at V and 3 bases at J, with 17 bases in the middle. Germline lookup yields CDR1 MNHEY and CDR2 SVGAGI. The CDR3 spans 15 residues. CDR3 region: CASRIDLGVYYGYTF. CDR3 DNA: TGTGCCAGCAGAATAGACCTCGGGGTGTACTATGGCTACACCTTC.

The V and J genes are TRBV5-5 and TRBJ2-7, with D unresolved. Germline V gene data show CDR1 as SGHKS and CDR2 as YYEKEE (reference sequence). This CDR3 is built from 11 residues. V gave up 0 bases and J gave up 7 bases, with 5 bases separating them. The CDR3, as DNA: TGTGCCAGCAGCTTGGTTTTAGAGCAGTACTTC. Encoded protein: CASSLVLEQYF.

The chain joins TRBV5-1 to TRBJ2-2; D gene ambiguous. The CDR3 loop spans 14 amino acids. Germline-derived CDR1 and CDR2 are SGHRS and YFSETQ. Between the trimmed V and J ends, which lost 4 bases and 4 bases, there was a span of 11 bases. CDR3 region: CASSPALGTGELFF. CDR3 in DNA: TGCGCCAGCAGCCCCGCTCTAGGCACCGGGGAGCTGTTTTTT.

In its sample, this clone was seen once. The V gene is TRBV28, the J gene TRBJ2-3; D may be TRBD1 (5 bases). The CDR3 extends over 13 amino acids. In germline, CDR1 is MDHEN, CDR2 SYDVKM. Trimming took 3 bases from V and 5 from J, leaving 9 bases between them. CDR3: CASSLQGVDTQYF. The CDR3 DNA is TGTGCCAGCAGTTTGCAGGGCGTAGATACGCAGTATTTT.

V gene TRBV5-1 combines with J gene TRBJ1-1, with 8 bases matching TRBD1. V lost 4 bases to trimming and J lost 5 bases; unmatched junction nucleotides: 4. The CDR3 is 13 amino acids. CDR1 and CDR2 from the germline V gene are SGHRS and YFSETQ. Written as DNA, the CDR3 is TGCGCCAGCAGCATTGACAGGGGAACTGAAGCTTTCTTT. Translating gives CASSIDRGTEAFF.

The chain uses TRBV11-3 and TRBJ2-1; D perhaps matches TRBD1 (5 bases). The V and J ends lost 2 bases and 4 bases respectively, with 6 bases between them. The CDR3 is 13 residues long. Germline V gene sequence: CDR1 SGHNT, CDR2 YENEEA. The CDR3 nucleotides are TGTGCCAGCAGCTTACAGGGTTACAATGAGCAGTTCTTC. Its protein product is CASSLQGYNEQFF.

The rearrangement joins TRBV30 to TRBJ2-1, with D possibly being TRBD2 (5 bases). V lost 3 bases and J lost 4, with 16 bases in between. This CDR3 spans 15 amino acids. Germline V lookup: CDR1 GTSNPN, CDR2 SVGIG (reference sequence). The CDR3, as DNA: TGTGCCTGGAGGTCCACCACTACTAGTTACAATGAGCAGTTCTTC. This sequence encodes CAWRSTTTSYNEQFF.

This clone came up once. The chain carries TRBV21-1 and TRBJ1-2; the D call TRBD1 from the table was never checked on the DNA. TRBV21-1 is listed as a pseudogene. The CDR3 sequence is 14 residues long. The CDR3 DNA reads TGTGCCAGCAGCAAGACAGGGCCCTCCTATGGCTACACCTTC. Protein: CASSKTGPSYGYTF.

The V and J genes are TRBV6-1 and TRBJ2-7, with 8 nucleotides matching TRBD1. The CDR3 covers 15 residues. V gave up 4 bases and J gave up 0 bases; unmatched junction bases: 5. Germline-derived CDR1 and CDR2 are MNHNS and SASEGT. The CDR3 protein is CASSGTGTFSYEQYF. The DNA for the CDR3 is TGTGCCAGCAGTGGGACAGGGACCTTCTCCTACGAGCAGTACTTC.

The rearrangement links TRBV5-8 to TRBJ2-5; the D gene is possibly TRBD2 (6 bases). V was cut by 2 bases and J by 1 base, with 18 bases left in between. The CDR3 totals 17 residues. The V gene's germline CDR1 is SGHTS and CDR2 YDEGEE. The CDR3 reads CASSFGRLVLIQETQYF. CDR3 in DNA: TGTGCCAGCAGCTTTGGCCGACTAGTGCTGATCCAAGAGACCCAGTACTTC.